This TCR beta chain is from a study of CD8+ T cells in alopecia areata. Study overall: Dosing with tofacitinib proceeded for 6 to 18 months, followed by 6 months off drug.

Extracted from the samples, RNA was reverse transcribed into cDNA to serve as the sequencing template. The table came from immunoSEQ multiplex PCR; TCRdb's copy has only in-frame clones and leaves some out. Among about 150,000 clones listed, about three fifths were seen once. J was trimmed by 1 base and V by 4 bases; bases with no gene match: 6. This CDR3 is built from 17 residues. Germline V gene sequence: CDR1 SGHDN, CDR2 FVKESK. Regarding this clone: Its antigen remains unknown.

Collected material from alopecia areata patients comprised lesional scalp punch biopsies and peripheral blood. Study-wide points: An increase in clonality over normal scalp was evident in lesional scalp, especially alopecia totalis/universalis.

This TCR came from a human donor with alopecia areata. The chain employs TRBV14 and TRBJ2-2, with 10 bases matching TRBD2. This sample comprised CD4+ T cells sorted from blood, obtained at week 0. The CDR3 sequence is CASSLPRLAGNTGELFF. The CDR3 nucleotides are TGTGCCAGCAGCCTTCCCAGACTAGCGGGGAACACCGGGGAGCTGTTTTTT. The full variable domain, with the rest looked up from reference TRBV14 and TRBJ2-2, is EAGVTQFPSHSVIEKGQTVTLRCDPISGHDNLYWYRRVMGKEIKFLLHFVKESKQDESGMPNNRFLAERTGGTYSTLKVQPAELEDSGVYFCASSLPRLAGNTGELFFGEGSRLTVL.